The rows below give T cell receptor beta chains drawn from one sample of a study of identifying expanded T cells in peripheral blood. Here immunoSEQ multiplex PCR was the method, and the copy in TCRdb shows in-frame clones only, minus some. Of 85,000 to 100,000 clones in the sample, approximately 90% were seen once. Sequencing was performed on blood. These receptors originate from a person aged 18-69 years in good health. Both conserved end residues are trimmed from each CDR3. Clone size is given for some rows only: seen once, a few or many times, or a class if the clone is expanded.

cdr3_aa: ASSTTENTEAF; clone_size: few; v_call: TRBV6-4
cdr3_aa: ASSLGRDRGSYEQY; clone_size: NA; v_call: TRBV5-4
cdr3_aa: AWSGRLAGVETQY; clone_size: NA; v_call: TRBV30
cdr3_aa: ASSGNNQPQH; clone_size: NA; v_call: TRBV27
cdr3_aa: ASSPGQVSYEQY; clone_size: few; v_call: TRBV19
cdr3_aa: ASSVSGTQY; clone_size: NA; v_call: TRBV9
cdr3_aa: AISESARGQSYEQY; clone_size: NA; v_call: TRBV10-3
cdr3_aa: ASSILRTSGGANEQF; clone_size: NA; v_call: TRBV28
cdr3_aa: ASSLSRDSYEQY; clone_size: NA; v_call: TRBV7-2
cdr3_aa: ATSRDGQSFNEQF; clone_size: NA; v_call: TRBV15
cdr3_aa: ASSERGTGGSQGYGYT; clone_size: NA; v_call: TRBV6-1
cdr3_aa: ASSLSSGNTIY; clone_size: NA; v_call: TRBV7-3
cdr3_aa: AISESTPGTGIADTQY; clone_size: NA; v_call: TRBV10-3
cdr3_aa: ASRVPSPHGYT; clone_size: NA; v_call: TRBV6-7
cdr3_aa: ASSYSLQGYEQY; clone_size: NA; v_call: TRBV6-5